This is a list of T cell receptor beta chains from one sample in a study of identical twins. TCRdb reprocessed the 5' RACE reads with MiXCR, giving one entry per CDR3 protein. The data contain roughly 1.6 million distinct CDR3 sequences, less than 35% of them seen just once; the ten biggest clones take up about 0.25%. Material for sequencing was cord blood. These receptors were taken from a newborn girl in good health. Each CDR3 is given with its conserved first and last residue. D genes are given only for firm matches. Size values are once, few and many counts, or a class for expanded clones, and some rows have none.

cdr3_nt	cdr3_aa	v_call	j_call	d_call	clone_size
TGCAGTGCCCACGGGACAGGGCTCGAGCAGTACTTC	CSAHGTGLEQYF	TRBV20-1	TRBJ2-7	TRBD1	.
TGCGCCAGCAGCTTGGACAGGAACGAGCAGTACTTC	CASSLDRNEQYF	TRBV11-2	TRBJ2-7	TRBD1	many
TGCAGTGCCCGCCCACCGGGAGATCACACTGAAGCTTTCTTT	CSARPPGDHTEAFF	TRBV20-1	TRBJ1-1	.	.
TGCGCCAGCAGCTTGGCTAGGACAGAAAATGAAAAACTGTTTTTT	CASSLARTENEKLFF	TRBV5-1	TRBJ1-4	.	.
TGCAGTGCTAGAGACTTCCAGACCTACAATGAGCAGTTCTTC	CSARDFQTYNEQFF	TRBV20-1	TRBJ2-1	.	.
TGTGCCAGCAGCTTTACGCTAGCGGGCTATGAGCAGTTCTTC	CASSFTLAGYEQFF	TRBV9	TRBJ2-1	TRBD2	few
TGCGCCAGCAGCCAAGTGGGGGGGCGTAGCAATGAGCAGTACTTC	CASSQVGGRSNEQYF	TRBV4-1	TRBJ2-7	.	.
TGTGCCAGCAGCTTAGCGGCTAGCGGGGGATCCTACAATGAGCAGTTCTTC	CASSLAASGGSYNEQFF	TRBV11-1	TRBJ2-1	TRBD2	many
TGCAGTGCTAGAGCACTAGCGAGGCTAGCCAAAAACATTCAGTACTTC	CSARALARLAKNIQYF	TRBV20-1	TRBJ2-4	TRBD2	few
TGTGCCAGCCGTCTTAGGGCGGTGGGCGGGAGGGCCGTTAATGAGCAGTTCTTC	CASRLRAVGGRAVNEQFF	TRBV27	TRBJ2-1	TRBD2	few
TGTGCCATCAGCGCCGGGATTTCCTACGAGCAGTACTTC	CAISAGISYEQYF	TRBV10-3	TRBJ2-7	.	few
TGTGCCAGCAGTTTCCGGACAGGGAGACAGCCCCAGCATTTT	CASSFRTGRQPQHF	TRBV27	TRBJ1-5	TRBD1	.
TGCGCCAGCAGCCTCGGCTTGGGGCCTTATTCCTACGAGCAGTACTTC	CASSLGLGPYSYEQYF	TRBV4-1	TRBJ2-7	.	.
TGTGCCGGCAGCTTGGGGGGGACAGGGCTCCAGCCCCAGCATTTT	CAGSLGGTGLQPQHF	TRBV11-2	TRBJ1-5	TRBD1	.
TGTGCCAGCGGATTGGGGGGTACCTACGAGCAGTACTTC	CASGLGGTYEQYF	TRBV12-3/TRBV12-4	TRBJ2-7	.	.
TGTGCCAGCAGTCCCGGGACTAGGGTCTACAATGAGCAGTTCTTC	CASSPGTRVYNEQFF	TRBV12-3/TRBV12-4	TRBJ2-1	TRBD2	many
TGTGCCACCAGTCAATCGGGACATGGGGACTCTGGGGCCAACGTCCTGACTTTC	CATSQSGHGDSGANVLTF	TRBV24-1	TRBJ2-6	.	few
TGCAGCGCCGTTGAGACCAGGGGGACGAACGAGCAGTACTTC	CSAVETRGTNEQYF	TRBV29-1	TRBJ2-7	TRBD1	few
TGTGCCAGCTCACCACCCCTACCCCAGGATACGCAGTATTTT	CASSPPLPQDTQYF	TRBV18	TRBJ2-3	.	few
TGTGCCAGCAGCCCTAATGTGGATGAAGCTTTCTTT	CASSPNVDEAFF	TRBV6-6	TRBJ1-1	.	.
TGCAGTGCTAGAGCGGGGCGGGGATACAATGAGCAGTTCTTC	CSARAGRGYNEQFF	TRBV20-1	TRBJ2-1	.	few
TGCGCCAGCAGCTTGCGGCGGAGTTCCACTGAAGCTTTCTTT	CASSLRRSSTEAFF	TRBV5-1	TRBJ1-1	.	.
TGCAGTGCTAGAGTAAGGGTCGATGAGCAGTTCTTC	CSARVRVDEQFF	TRBV20-1	TRBJ2-1	.	.
TGCAGTGTAGTTAGACTAGGATATGGCAATGAGCAGTTCTTC	CSVVRLGYGNEQFF	TRBV20-1	TRBJ2-1	.	.
TGTGCCAGTATAGGTGACAGGGCCACTGAAGCTTTCTTT	CASIGDRATEAFF	TRBV19	TRBJ1-1	TRBD1	.
TGTGCCAGCAGCGTAGCGACGGGAGTGAACACTGAAGCTTTCTTT	CASSVATGVNTEAFF	TRBV9	TRBJ1-1	.	few
TGTGCCAGCAGCGTAGAAACGGTCCTAGCCAAAAACATTCAGTACTTC	CASSVETVLAKNIQYF	TRBV9	TRBJ2-4	.	many
TGCGCCAGCGGACTAGCGGGGGGAGGCACAGATACGCAGTATTTT	CASGLAGGGTDTQYF	TRBV4-1	TRBJ2-3	TRBD2	.
TGTGCCAGCAGTGTTGGCGCGGGAGTCAATGAGCAGTTCTTC	CASSVGAGVNEQFF	TRBV25-1	TRBJ2-1	TRBD2	.
TGTGCCAGCAGGAGGACTAGCGGGGTCTTTGGCACAGATACGCAGTATTTT	CASRRTSGVFGTDTQYF	TRBV2	TRBJ2-3	TRBD2	.
TGTGCCAGCTCACCACGGGACACCACTAACTATGGCTACACCTTC	CASSPRDTTNYGYTF	TRBV18	TRBJ1-2	.	few
TGCAGCGTTGTGGTGGCGGGAATCCCCTACGAGCAGTACTTC	CSVVVAGIPYEQYF	TRBV29-1	TRBJ2-7	.	.
TGTGCCAGCAGCCAAGATGGGTTCAAAGATACGCAGTATTTT	CASSQDGFKDTQYF	TRBV4-2	TRBJ2-3	.	few
TGTGCCAGCAGGATAGCGGGGCGGAGTTACAATGAGCAGTTCTTC	CASRIAGRSYNEQFF	TRBV7-9	TRBJ2-1	TRBD2	few
TGTGCCAGCAGCGAAATCGCATGGGATACGCAGTATTTT	CASSEIAWDTQYF	TRBV12-3/TRBV12-4	TRBJ2-3	.	.
TGCAGTGCTAGAGGGGGAACCGGCATCCCGTCCTCTTTAGCCAAAAACATTCAGTACTTC	CSARGGTGIPSSLAKNIQYF	TRBV20-1	TRBJ2-4	.	.
TGTGCCGCCGACAGGGGGCCCGCATACGAGCAGTACTTC	CAADRGPAYEQYF	TRBV6-6	TRBJ2-7	TRBD1	.
TGTGCCAGCTCACCCCCGGGACTAGTCGGCCATGAGCAGTACTTC	CASSPPGLVGHEQYF	TRBV18	TRBJ2-5	TRBD2	.
TGCAGCGTTGAAGATTCCCGCACCGGGGAGCTGTTTTTT	CSVEDSRTGELFF	TRBV29-1	TRBJ2-2	.	.